This entry lists 31 T cell receptor beta chains sequenced from one sample in a study of radiation and T cells in renal cell carcinoma. Documented time point: blood 2 weeks post-SBRT. Treatment reported: 15 Gy SBRT to primary tumor, nephrectomy 4 weeks later. Libraries were prepared by immunoSEQ multiplex PCR; TCRdb keeps only in-frame clonotypes and omits some of them. The repertoire holds some 80,000 clones, around 85% seen once, with approximately 22% in the top ten. The sample was blood, taken from a patient whose treatment included radiotherapy and nephrectomy. These TCRs come from a woman aged 45-59 years with renal cell carcinoma.

The chain is built from TRBV7-2 and TRBJ1-6; no clear D. Per germline, CDR1 SGHTA and CDR2 FQGNSA. V lost 2 bases, J lost 9 bases, and 14 bases lay in between. This CDR3 is 15 amino acids long. CDR3 amino acids: CASSLYTGSRSPLHF. The DNA for the CDR3 is TGTGCCAGCAGCTTATACACGGGCTCTCGTTCACCCCTCCACTTT.

The chain joins TRBV16 to TRBJ1-2; tentative D call: TRBD1 (6 bases). The CDR3 has 14 amino acids. V lost 4 bases to trimming and J lost 6 bases, with 15 bases between them. CDR1 and CDR2 from the germline V gene are KGHSY and FQNENV. The CDR3 reads CASSLKWGLDGYTF. The CDR3, as DNA: TGTGCCAGCAGCCTAAAATGGGGGCTCGATGGCTACACCTTC.

V and J are TRBV18 and TRBJ1-1, with D possibly matching TRBD1 (6 bases). This CDR3 is 16 amino acids long. Looked up from germline, CDR1 is KGHSH and CDR2 is LQKENI. The V and J ends lost 6 bases and 4 bases respectively, with 21 bases between them. The CDR3 loop reads CASSRDLRGSGTEAFF. CDR3 DNA: TGTGCCAGCTCGAGAGATCTCAGGGGCTCGGGCACTGAAGCTTTCTTT. The entire variable domain, with the rest obtained from reference TRBV18 and TRBJ1-1, is as follows: NAGVMQNPRHLVRRRGQEARLRCSPMKGHSHVYWYRQLPEEGLKFMVYLQKENIIDESGMPKERFSAEFPKEGPSILRIQQVVRGDSAAYFCASSRDLRGSGTEAFFGQGTRLTVV.

The rearrangement uses TRBV7-9 and TRBJ2-3; D not certain. The V gene lost 3 bases and the J gene lost 3 bases, with 7 bases spanning the gap. Per the germline V gene, CDR1 is SEHNR and CDR2 is FQNEAQ (reference sequence). The CDR3 consists of 13 residues. The CDR3 is CASSFGLTDTQYF. The CDR3 bases are TGTGCCAGCAGCTTCGGGTTGACAGATACGCAGTATTTT. The full variable domain, in which reference TRBV7-9 and TRBJ2-3 provide the parts outside the CDR3, is DTGVSQNPRHKITKRGQNVTFRCDPISEHNRLYWYRQTLGQGPEFLTYFQNEAQLEKSRLLSDRFSAERPKGSFSTLEIQRTEQGDSAMYLCASSFGLTDTQYFGPGTRLTVL.

The chain employs TRBV10-3 and TRBJ2-7; D remains ambiguous. V lost 2 bases and J lost 7, with 12 bases in between. The V gene's germline CDR1 is ENHRY and CDR2 SYGVKD. This CDR3 is built from 13 residues. For the CDR3, the DNA is TGTGCCATCAGTGAGGAAAACTCCCGGGAGCAGTACTTC. It encodes CAISEENSREQYF.

The V and J genes are TRBV5-1 and TRBJ2-5, with D perhaps TRBD2 (6 bases). V shed 1 base and J shed 5 bases, with 15 bases lying between them. This CDR3 contains 15 residues. Germline CDR1 is SGHRS and CDR2 is YFSETQ. The CDR3 bases are TGCGCCAGCAGCTTGATGGGAGACGGAGGGGAGACCCAGTACTTC. Protein product: CASSLMGDGGETQYF.

J is TRBJ2-1 and V is TRBV18, with TRBD2 matching over 11 bases. CDR1 is KGHSH and CDR2 is LQKENI in the germline V gene. Trimming cost V 6 bases and J 0 bases; bases outside gene matches: 4. The length of the CDR3 is 16 residues. CDR3 nucleotides: TGTGCCAGCTCGCTCACTAGCGGGAGCTCCTACAATGAGCAGTTCTTC. This encodes CASSLTSGSSYNEQFF.

With regard to this clone: In the same sample, other DNA sequences code for this CDR3. CDR3 bases: TGTGCCTGGGCGAGCGGGGGAGGCGAGACCCAGTACTTC. Its protein product is CAWASGGGETQYF. The chain carries TRBV30 and TRBJ2-5; 8 nucleotides match TRBD2. The CDR3 covers 13 residues. CDR1 and CDR2 from the germline V gene are GTSNPN and SVGIG (reference sequence). The ends lost 5 bases at V and 5 bases at J; junction bases unmatched: 7. Using reference TRBV30 and TRBJ2-5 for the parts outside the CDR3, the full variable domain is SQTIHQWPATLVQPVGSPLSLECTVEGTSNPNLYWYRQAAGRGLQLLFYSVGIGQISSEVPQNLSASRPQDRQFILSSKKLLLSDSGFYLCAWASGGGETQYFGPGTRLLVL.

V gene TRBV19 combines with J gene TRBJ1-2; unclear D gene. Germline CDR1 and CDR2: LNHDA and SQIVND (reference sequence). The CDR3 consists of 14 residues. Trimming removed 5 bases from V and 4 bases from J, with 14 bases in between. The CDR3 is CASSGSGVGYGYTF. CDR3 in DNA: TGTGCCAGTAGTGGGTCGGGAGTTGGCTATGGCTACACCTTC.

The gene calls are TRBV5-1 and TRBJ2-4, with 9 bases that match TRBD2. The trim removed 0 bases at V and 7 bases at J, leaving 8 bases unmatched. The germline CDR1 and CDR2 sequences are SGHRS and YFSETQ. There are 16 residues in the CDR3. Here the CDR3 reads CASSLELAGILNIQYF. The CDR3, as DNA: TGCGCCAGCAGCTTGGAGCTAGCGGGGATCCTGAACATTCAGTACTTC.

This chain joins TRBV10-3 and TRBJ2-5; 9 nucleotides line up with TRBD1. The CDR3 sequence is 16 residues long. CDR1 and CDR2 from the germline V gene are ENHRY and SYGVKD. V was clipped by 4 bases and J by 5 bases; unmatched bases: 11. CDR3 bases: TGTGCCATCAGTGGAACCGGGACAGGGATGTGGGAGACCCAGTACTTC. Residues: CAISGTGTGMWETQYF.

This sequence joins TRBV19 and TRBJ1-1; D is unresolved. The CDR3 is 14 residues long. Trimming removed 3 bases from V and 0 bases from J, with 8 bases in between. Germline V gives CDR1 LNHDA, CDR2 SQIVND (reference sequence). CDR3 in amino acids: CASSIQVVNTEAFF. The CDR3 coding sequence is TGTGCCAGTAGTATCCAGGTGGTGAACACTGAAGCTTTCTTT. The whole variable domain, filled in from reference TRBV19 and TRBJ1-1, reads DGGITQSPKYLFRKEGQNVTLSCEQNLNHDAMYWYRQDPGQGLRLIYYSQIVNDFQKGDIAEGYSVSREKKESFPLTVTSAQKNPTAFYLCASSIQVVNTEAFFGQGTRLTVV.

The rearrangement links TRBV20-1 to TRBJ1-2; D remains unclear. Germline V CDR1 and CDR2: DFQATT, SNEGSKA (reference sequence). The CDR3 consists of 10 residues. CDR3 coding DNA: TGCAGATTAGGGCAGGACGTAGACACCTTC. It translates to CRLGQDVDTF.

V gene TRBV7-2 combines with J gene TRBJ2-5; 8 bases agree with TRBD2. The V gene's germline CDR1 is SGHTA and CDR2 FQGNSA. The CDR3 spans 18 residues. Trimming at V came to 0 bases and at J to 2 bases, leaving 11 bases not matched to a gene. The DNA of the CDR3 is TGTGCCAGCAGCTTAGCCAGGCTCGAAACTAGCGGACAAGAGACCCAGTACTTC. As protein: CASSLARLETSGQETQYF.

V and J are TRBV5-8 and TRBJ1-4; D ambiguous. Trimming removed 4 bases from V and 0 bases from J, with 19 bases in between. The CDR3 runs 18 residues. The germline CDR1 and CDR2 sequences are SGHTS and YDEGEE. The CDR3 nucleotides are TGTGCCAGCAGCCCGCTTTTCAGTCAAATTGCAACTAATGAAAAACTGTTTTTT. This gives the protein CASSPLFSQIATNEKLFF. The whole variable domain, remainder taken from reference TRBV5-8 and TRBJ1-4, is EAGVTQSPTHLIKTRGQQATLRCSPISGHTSVYWYQQALGLGLQFLLWYDEGEERNRGNFPPRFSGRQFPNYSSELNVNALELEDSALYLCASSPLFSQIATNEKLFFGSGTQLSVL.

V usage is TRBV6-6 and J usage is TRBJ2-5; D remains ambiguous. Looked up from germline, CDR1 is MNHNY and CDR2 is SVGAGI (reference sequence). V shed 0 bases and J shed 5 bases, with 10 bases lying between them. This CDR3 has 14 amino acids. The CDR3 bases are TGTGCCAGCAGTTACTCGTCGCTGTACGAGACCCAGTACTTC. Amino acid sequence: CASSYSSLYETQYF.

The chain links TRBV7-2 to TRBJ1-6; the D is unclear. The germline V gene has CDR1 SGHTA and CDR2 FQGNSA. The CDR3 covers 15 residues. V was trimmed by 0 bases and J by 8 bases, leaving 11 bases between them. The CDR3 sequence is CASSLALQVHSPLHF. In DNA, the CDR3 is TGTGCCAGCAGCTTAGCGCTGCAGGTACATTCACCCCTCCACTTT.

V gene TRBV5-1 combines with J gene TRBJ2-2; D remains ambiguous. V dropped 0 bases and J dropped 3 bases, with 6 bases sitting between them. This CDR3 is built from 14 residues. Germline CDR1 SGHRS, CDR2 YFSETQ. CDR3 sequence (DNA): TGCGCCAGCAGCTTGGACTTATACACCGGGGAGCTGTTTTTT. The encoded protein is CASSLDLYTGELFF.

This chain connects TRBV11-2 to TRBJ2-2; D ambiguous. There are 15 residues in the CDR3. Germline CDR1 and CDR2: SGHAT and FQNNGV. V was pared by 5 bases and J by 0 bases, with 10 bases between. The CDR3 reads CASSPTDSNTGELFF. CDR3 coding DNA: TGTGCCAGCAGCCCCACAGATTCGAACACCGGGGAGCTGTTTTTT. The entire variable domain, with the rest obtained from reference TRBV11-2 and TRBJ2-2, is as follows: EAGVAQSPRYKIIEKRQSVAFWCNPISGHATLYWYQQILGQGPKLLIQFQNNGVVDDSQLPKDRFSAERLKGVDSTLKIQPAKLEDSAVYLCASSPTDSNTGELFFGEGSRLTVL.

The chain combines TRBV2 with TRBJ1-4, with D maybe TRBD1 (6 bases). This CDR3 comprises 14 residues. Germline CDR1 is SNHLY and CDR2 is FYNNEI. V was clipped by 5 bases and J by 7 bases, with 14 bases between them. CDR3 in amino acids: CASSLDSGGEKLFF. CDR3 sequence (DNA): TGTGCCAGCAGTCTGGACAGCGGGGGTGAAAAACTGTTTTTT.

This chain connects TRBV5-8 to TRBJ2-1, with 10 nucleotides matching TRBD2. The CDR3 runs 15 residues. CDR1 and CDR2 (germline): SGHTS, YDEGEE. Trimming cost V 2 bases and J 4 bases; bases outside gene matches: 3. The CDR3 DNA is TGTGCCAGCAGCTTTGGACTAGCGGCTTACAATGAGCAGTTCTTC. Its translation is CASSFGLAAYNEQFF.

The rearrangement joins TRBV6-5 to TRBJ2-7, with 7 bases lining up with TRBD2. The CDR3 has 14 residues. V shed 8 bases and J 6 bases; nucleotides not matched to a gene: 13. Germline CDR1 MNHEY, CDR2 SVGAGI. DNA for the CDR3: TGTGCCAGCGGGGGGGGGAGCGGGGCCCTCGAGCAGTACTTC. Translating gives CASGGGSGALEQYF.

The chain uses TRBV25-1 and TRBJ2-2; 11 nucleotides align to TRBD1. CDR1 MGHDK and CDR2 SYGVNS come from the germline V gene. With V trimmed by 5 bases and J by 4 bases, 9 bases remained unmatched. The CDR3 runs 17 residues. The DNA of the CDR3 is TGTGCCAGCAGTCCCGAGGACAGGGGGCTTGGCACCGGGGAGCTGTTTTTT. Protein: CASSPEDRGLGTGELFF. Drawing the rest from reference TRBV25-1 and TRBJ2-2, the complete variable domain is EADIYQTPRYLVIGTGKKITLECSQTMGHDKMYWYQQDPGMELHLIHYSYGVNSTEKGDLSSESTVSRIRTEHFPLTLESARPSHTSQYLCASSPEDRGLGTGELFFGEGSRLTVL.

The CDR3 DNA follows: TGTGCCAGCTCCCGACAGGGGGCAGTTGAAAAACTGTTTTTT. It codes for CASSRQGAVEKLFF. The chain joins TRBV18 to TRBJ1-4; 10 positions match TRBD1. The CDR3 consists of 14 residues. The ends lost 6 bases at V and 7 bases at J; junction bases unmatched: 5. Per germline, CDR1 KGHSH and CDR2 LQKENI.

This sequence joins TRBV7-2 and TRBJ2-5, with 13 positions matching TRBD2. Germline V gene data show CDR1 as SGHTA and CDR2 as FQGNSA. J was trimmed by 5 bases and V by 5 bases; bases with no gene match: 8. This CDR3 has 16 residues. The CDR3 nucleotides are TGTGCCAGCAGCGCGATGACTAGCGGGGGGTGGGAGACCCAGTACTTC. It translates to CASSAMTSGGWETQYF.

The chain joins TRBV5-1 to TRBJ2-5, with D possibly being TRBD1 (7 bases). Germline-derived CDR1 and CDR2 are SGHRS and YFSETQ. V dropped 3 bases and J dropped 6 bases, with 15 bases sitting between them. This CDR3 is 14 amino acids long. CDR3 nucleotides: TGCGCCAGCAGCTCTCAGGGGGGTATGAAGACCCAGTACTTC. It translates to CASSSQGGMKTQYF. Together with reference TRBV5-1 and TRBJ2-5, the CDR3 gives the full variable domain: KAGVTQTPRYLIKTRGQQVTLSCSPISGHRSVSWYQQTPGQGLQFLFEYFSETQRNKGNFPGRFSGRQFSNSRSEMNVSTLELGDSALYLCASSSQGGMKTQYFGPGTRLLVL.

The rearrangement uses TRBV9 and TRBJ1-1, with D maybe TRBD1 (6 bases). Between the trimmed V and J ends, which lost 4 bases and 2 bases, there was a span of 21 bases. This CDR3 spans 17 amino acids. Germline CDR1 SGDLS, CDR2 YYNGEE. In nucleotides, the CDR3 is TGTGCCAGCAGCTCGAGGAGGGGCGCAGGGGAAAACACTGAAGCTTTCTTT. It encodes CASSSRRGAGENTEAFF. Combining the CDR3 with reference TRBV9 and TRBJ1-1 gives the whole variable domain DSGVTQTPKHLITATGQRVTLRCSPRSGDLSVYWYQQSLDQGLQFLIQYYNGEERAKGNILERFSAQQFPDLHSELNLSSLELGDSALYFCASSSRRGAGENTEAFFGQGTRLTVV.

This clone has more than one count but fewer than ten. The sample carries other DNA sequences with the same CDR3. In DNA, the CDR3 is TGTGCCAGTAGTCGGGGAGGCGGCACTGAAGCTTTCTTT. This encodes CASSRGGGTEAFF. V is TRBV28 and J is TRBJ1-1; D is unresolved. Trimming took 9 bases from V and 4 from J, leaving 15 bases between them. The CDR3 covers 13 residues. CDR1 is MDHEN and CDR2 is SYDVKM in the germline V gene.

J is TRBJ2-1 and V is TRBV11-3, with 10 positions matching TRBD2. This CDR3 is built from 16 residues. J was trimmed by 2 bases and V by 5 bases; bases with no gene match: 6. Germline values: CDR1 SGHNT, CDR2 YENEEA. Written as DNA, the CDR3 is TGTGCCAGCAGCCTTTCTCTAGCGGGAGCCTACAATGAGCAGTTCTTC. This sequence encodes CASSLSLAGAYNEQFF. Based on the CDR3 plus reference TRBV11-3 and TRBJ2-1, the full variable domain is EAGVVQSPRYKIIEKKQPVAFWCNPISGHNTLYWYLQNLGQGPELLIRYENEEAVDDSQLPKDRFSAERLKGVDSTLKIQPAELGDSAVYLCASSLSLAGAYNEQFFGPGTRLTVL.

The V call is TRBV6-1, the J call TRBJ1-5; a weak D match, TRBD1 (5 bases). This CDR3 spans 15 amino acids. Deletions cut 3 bases from V and 2 bases from J, with 11 bases between. Germline CDR1 and CDR2: MNHNS and SASEGT. The CDR3 DNA reads TGTGCCAGCAGTGATTCGGGGGGAGGCAATCAGCCCCAGCATTTT. It encodes CASSDSGGGNQPQHF.

V is TRBV20-1 and J is TRBJ2-4; 7 bases are shared with TRBD1. The CDR3 is made up of 11 amino acids. The ends lost 3 bases at V and 9 bases at J; junction bases unmatched: 2. CDR1 is DFQATT, CDR2 SNEGSKA, per germline (reference sequence). CDR3 region: CSARGDSIQYF. The DNA for the CDR3 is TGCAGTGCTAGGGGGGACAGCATTCAGTACTTC.